This TCR beta chain was documented in a study of patients and donors after allogeneic stem cell transplantation. Per the germline V gene, CDR1 is MNHEY and CDR2 is SMNVEV (reference sequence). V shed 3 bases and J shed 5 bases, with 8 bases lying between them. The CDR3 consists of 13 residues. TCRdb re-derived calls from the RT-PCR reads in MiXCR, one entry per CDR3 protein. Of roughly 200,000 distinct CDR3 sequences listed, 38% are singletons. The sequencing input was blood, either unsorted or a sorted T cell fraction (not recorded which). The clonotype comes from a human donor who was either an allogeneic HSCT recipient or a stem cell or donor lymphocyte infusion donor (not recorded which). It is not recorded whose cells these are; they may come from a transplant donor. The rearrangement links TRBV27 to TRBJ2-1, with D perhaps TRBD2 (6 bases). The CDR3 protein is CASSFGRNNEQFF. CDR3 DNA sequence: TGTGCCAGCAGTTTCGGGAGAAACAATGAGCAGTTCTTC.